The present TCR beta chain was sequenced within a study of blood T cell repertoires in COVID-19. The wider study: Sample material is recorded as cDNA or gDNA derived from T cells, B-cell-depleted T cells, or PBMCs.

Per germline, CDR1 MGHDK and CDR2 SYGVNS. CDR3 length: 12 amino acids. The V gene lost 10 bases and the J gene lost 3 bases, with 13 bases spanning the gap. Per the authors' pipeline: Estimates of nucleated cell counts were drawn from the amplification of reference gene primers. Data came from immunoSEQ multiplex PCR; TCRdb stores just in-frame clones and leaves some out. D and trimming come from the DNA, and the V and J calls and clone size come from that table. Seen here are over 250,000 clones, approximately 83% observed once, and the top ten hold approximately 10%. The sample was peripheral blood. The source is a woman in her 50s who had recovered from COVID-19. The V and J genes are TRBV25-1 and TRBJ2-7; D is undetermined. CDR3: CANIDIRYEQYF. The DNA for the CDR3 is TGTGCCAATATAGACATCCGCTACGAGCAGTACTTC.